Below are 13 T cell receptor beta chains sequenced from a single sample in a study of memory CD4+ T cells and cytomegalovirus serostatus (dated by TCRdb to the late 2010s). Library preparation used the immunoSEQ multiplex PCR assay. This is the immuneACCESS table as TCRdb keeps it, with only in-frame sequences that have V and J called. A part of the clones is gone; compared with another copy, unresolved V genes explain less than half, and the rest is unexplained. The sample yields some 60,000 clones; about 80% were counted once. The ten largest account for around 2.7% of the sample. Single viable CD3+CD4+CD8-CD45RO+ cells were sorted as memory CD4+ T cells on a FACSAria II. The sample taken for sequencing was memory CD4+ T cells from blood. The receptors come from an adult in good health and CMV-seropositive.

The V call is TRBV7-9, the J call TRBJ2-7; no clear D gene. The CDR3 covers 13 residues. Germline V gene sequence: CDR1 SEHNR, CDR2 FQNEAQ (reference sequence). V dropped 2 bases and J dropped 5 bases, with 10 bases sitting between them. CDR3 region: CASSLNTLDEQYF. The CDR3 nucleotides are TGTGCCAGCAGCTTAAACACCTTAGACGAGCAGTACTTC.

The genes are TRBV27 and TRBJ1-1; TRBD1 is a possible D gene (6 bases). Germline V gene sequence: CDR1 MNHEY, CDR2 SMNVEV (reference sequence). The V end lost 7 bases, the J end lost 9 bases, and 18 bases lay between the germline ends. This CDR3 region has 13 residues. Here the CDR3 DNA reads TGTGCCAGCACCCCCCTAGGGGGATTAAAAGCTTTCTTT. Its translation is CASTPLGGLKAFF.

The chain carries TRBV29-1 and TRBJ1-5; TRBD1 matches at 7 bases. This CDR3 contains 14 residues. Per germline, CDR1 SQVTM and CDR2 ANQGSEA. The V and J ends lost 6 bases and 3 bases, in that order; junction bases with no gene match: 8. CDR3 residues: CSVSQGGPNQPQHF. For the CDR3, the DNA is TGCAGCGTCTCCCAGGGGGGCCCCAATCAGCCCCAGCATTTT.

V usage is TRBV6-1 and J usage is TRBJ1-2, with D maybe TRBD1 (5 bases). CDR1 is MNHNS, CDR2 SASEGT, per germline. This CDR3 spans 12 amino acids. Trimming stripped 3 bases from V and 5 bases from J, with 7 bases between. CDR3 sequence reads: CASSEGPYGYTF. The CDR3 nucleotides are TGTGCCAGCAGTGAGGGGCCATATGGCTACACCTTC.

Comments on this clone: Other DNA sequences from this sample encode an identical CDR3 as well. The chain joins TRBV27 to TRBJ1-3, with D perhaps TRBD1 (6 bases). Between the trimmed V and J ends, which lost 6 bases and 0 bases, there was a span of 6 bases. Germline V gene sequence: CDR1 MNHEY, CDR2 SMNVEV (reference sequence). The CDR3 extends over 13 amino acids. CDR3 nucleotides: TGTGCCAGCAGGGGACACTCTGGAAACACCATATATTTT. Its translation is CASRGHSGNTIYF.

CDR3 nucleotides: TGCAGCGTTGCCGTTGGATCTAGTGAGCAGTTCTTC. Protein sequence: CSVAVGSSEQFF. The V call is TRBV29-1, the J call TRBJ2-1; D is uncertain. The germline V gene encodes CDR1 SQVTM and CDR2 ANQGSEA. CDR3 length equals 12 residues. Trimming removed 4 bases from V and 9 bases from J, with 13 bases in between.

This clone has only one observation. This CDR3 is CASSLGSDYSGNTIYF. The CDR3 DNA reads as TGTGCCAGCAGCTTGGGGTCCGACTACTCTGGAAACACCATATATTTT. V gene TRBV5-6 combines with J gene TRBJ1-3; no firm D call. Trimming removed 0 bases from V and 0 bases from J, with 10 bases in between. The CDR3 runs to 16 residues. Per the germline V gene, CDR1 is SGHDT and CDR2 is YYEEEE.

This rearrangement joins TRBV15 to TRBJ2-2; D gene uncertain. CDR1 and CDR2 from the germline V gene are LNHNV and YYDKDF (reference sequence). The CDR3 loop spans 14 amino acids. V dropped 5 bases and J dropped 4 bases, with 11 bases sitting between them. The CDR3 DNA sequence: TGTGCCACCAGCCACTGGACGGGCACCGGGGAGCTGTTTTTT. Residues: CATSHWTGTGELFF. The full variable domain, rest sourced from reference TRBV15 and TRBJ2-2, is DAMVIQNPRYQVTQFGKPVTLSCSQTLNHNVMYWYQQKSSQAPKLLFHYYDKDFNNEADTPDNFQSRRPNTSFCFLDIRSPGLGDTAMYLCATSHWTGTGELFFGEGSRLTVL.

This clone appeared once. The chain couples TRBV5-1 to TRBJ2-6, with 8 positions matching TRBD1. The CDR3 spans 16 residues. V gave up 2 bases and J gave up 2 bases; unmatched junction bases: 3. Looked up from germline, CDR1 is SGHRS and CDR2 is YFSETQ. Here the CDR3 reads CASSLGQGAGANVLTF. The DNA for the CDR3 is TGCGCCAGCAGCTTAGGACAGGGAGCTGGGGCCAACGTCCTGACTTTC.

This chain uses TRBV2 with TRBJ1-5; 8 bases line up with TRBD1. The V and J ends lost 6 bases and 0 bases, in that order; junction bases with no gene match: 10. Germline V CDR1 and CDR2: SNHLY, FYNNEI. This CDR3 has 17 amino acids. The DNA of the CDR3 is TGTGCCAGCAGCGACAGGGGCAGCATTCTTAGCAATCAGCCCCAGCATTTT. Protein sequence: CASSDRGSILSNQPQHF. Supplemented by reference TRBV2 and TRBJ1-5, the full variable domain reads EPEVTQTPSHQVTQMGQEVILRCVPISNHLYFYWYRQILGQKVEFLVSFYNNEISEKSEIFDDQFSVERPDGSNFTLKIRSTKLEDSAMYFCASSDRGSILSNQPQHFGDGTRLSIL.

The rearrangement links TRBV5-1 to TRBJ2-5; the D call may be TRBD1 or TRBD2 (5 bases each). Germline V lookup: CDR1 SGHRS, CDR2 YFSETQ. Trimming left V 5 bases short and J 4 bases short, with 9 bases between. CDR3 length equals 12 residues. The CDR3 protein is CASSGTGETQYF. The DNA for the CDR3 is TGCGCCAGCAGTGGGACGGGAGAGACCCAGTACTTC.

V gene TRBV2 combines with J gene TRBJ2-1; TRBD2 is a possible D gene (6 bases). This CDR3 has 14 residues. V dropped 5 bases and J dropped 14 bases, with 22 bases sitting between them. CDR1 SNHLY and CDR2 FYNNEI come from the germline V gene. In DNA, the CDR3 is TGTGCCAGCAGTCTCGGGACTCTTGGATTTCTTAAGTTCTTC. Translating gives CASSLGTLGFLKFF.

The J gene is TRBJ2-5, the V gene TRBV30; D remains ambiguous. The germline V gene encodes CDR1 GTSNPN and CDR2 SVGIG (reference sequence). V was clipped by 0 bases and J by 5 bases, with 10 bases between them. The CDR3 spans 13 residues. CDR3 DNA: TGTGCCTGGAGTGTAAATCTGGAGGAGACCCAGTACTTC. Protein product: CAWSVNLEETQYF.